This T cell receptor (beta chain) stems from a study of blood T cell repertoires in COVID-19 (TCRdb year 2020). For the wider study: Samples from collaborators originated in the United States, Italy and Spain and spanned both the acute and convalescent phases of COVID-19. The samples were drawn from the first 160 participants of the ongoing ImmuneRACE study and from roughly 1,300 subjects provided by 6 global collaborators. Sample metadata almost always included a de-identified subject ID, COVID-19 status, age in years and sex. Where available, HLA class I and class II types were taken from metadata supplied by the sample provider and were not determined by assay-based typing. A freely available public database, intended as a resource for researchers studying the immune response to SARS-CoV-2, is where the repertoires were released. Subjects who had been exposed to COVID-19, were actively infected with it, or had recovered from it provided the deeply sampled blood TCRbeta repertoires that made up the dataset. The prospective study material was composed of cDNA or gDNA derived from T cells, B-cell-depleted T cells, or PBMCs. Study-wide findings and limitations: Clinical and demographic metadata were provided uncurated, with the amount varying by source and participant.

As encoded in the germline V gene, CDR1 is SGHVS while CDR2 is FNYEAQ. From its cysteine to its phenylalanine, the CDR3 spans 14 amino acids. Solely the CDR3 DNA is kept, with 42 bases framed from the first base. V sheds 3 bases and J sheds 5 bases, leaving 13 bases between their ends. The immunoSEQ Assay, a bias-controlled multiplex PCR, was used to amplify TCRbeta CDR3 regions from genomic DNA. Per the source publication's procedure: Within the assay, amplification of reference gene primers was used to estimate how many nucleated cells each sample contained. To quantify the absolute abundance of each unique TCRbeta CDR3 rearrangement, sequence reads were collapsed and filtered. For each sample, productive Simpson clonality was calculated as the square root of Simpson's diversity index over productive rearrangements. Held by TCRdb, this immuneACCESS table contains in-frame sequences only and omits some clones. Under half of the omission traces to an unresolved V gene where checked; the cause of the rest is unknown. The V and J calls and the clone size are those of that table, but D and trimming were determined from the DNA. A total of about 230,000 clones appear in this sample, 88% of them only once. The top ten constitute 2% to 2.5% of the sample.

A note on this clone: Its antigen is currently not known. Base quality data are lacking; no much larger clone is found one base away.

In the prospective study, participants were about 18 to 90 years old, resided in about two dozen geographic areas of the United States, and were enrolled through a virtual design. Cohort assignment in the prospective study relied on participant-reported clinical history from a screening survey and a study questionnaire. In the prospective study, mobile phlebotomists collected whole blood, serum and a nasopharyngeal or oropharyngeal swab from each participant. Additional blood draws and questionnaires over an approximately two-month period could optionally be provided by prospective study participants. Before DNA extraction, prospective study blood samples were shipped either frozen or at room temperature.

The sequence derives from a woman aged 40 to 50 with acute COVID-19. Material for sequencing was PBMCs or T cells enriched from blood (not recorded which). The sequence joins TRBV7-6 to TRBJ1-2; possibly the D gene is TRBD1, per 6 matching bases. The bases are TGTGCCAGCAGCTTGGGGGGGCAGGGGTATGGCTACACCTTC. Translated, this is CASSLGGQGYGYTF.